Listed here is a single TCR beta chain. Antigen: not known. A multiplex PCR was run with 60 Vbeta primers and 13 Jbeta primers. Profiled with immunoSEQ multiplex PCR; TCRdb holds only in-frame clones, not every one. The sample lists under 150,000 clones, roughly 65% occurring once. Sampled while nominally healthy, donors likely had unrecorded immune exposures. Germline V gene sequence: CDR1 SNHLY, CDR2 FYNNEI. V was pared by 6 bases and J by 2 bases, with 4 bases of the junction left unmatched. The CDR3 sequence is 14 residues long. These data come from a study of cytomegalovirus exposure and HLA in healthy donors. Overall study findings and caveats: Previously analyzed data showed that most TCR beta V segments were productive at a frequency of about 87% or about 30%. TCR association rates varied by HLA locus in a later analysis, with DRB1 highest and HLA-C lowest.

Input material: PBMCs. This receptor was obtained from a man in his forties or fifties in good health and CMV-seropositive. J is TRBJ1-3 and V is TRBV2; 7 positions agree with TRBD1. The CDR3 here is CASRIDRAGNTIYF. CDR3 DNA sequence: TGTGCCAGCAGGATTGACAGGGCTGGAAACACCATATATTTT.